This T cell receptor (beta chain) was documented in a study of blood T cell repertoires in COVID-19. Study-level information: Both acute and convalescent COVID-19 samples were obtained from the United States, Italy and Spain. Sources were T cells, B-cell-depleted T cells, or PBMCs; the material itself was cDNA or gDNA.

In the source study's methods: Scientists estimated how many nucleated cells there were by amplifying reference gene primers. Only in-frame clones appear in the TCRdb table, and some are missing; sequencing was by immunoSEQ multiplex PCR. Clone size and V and J calls were adopted from that table, with D and trimming inferred from the DNA. The sample contains around 50,000 clones, more than 70% of which appear only once. The clonotype originates from a human donor in a cohort sampled during active COVID-19. Input material: peripheral blood.

The CDR3 protein is CASIPPGHLNTEAFF. CDR3 coding DNA: TGTGCCAGTATCCCCCCTGGTCACTTGAACACTGAAGCTTTCTTT. The chain employs TRBV19 and TRBJ1-1; D gene unclear. Germline V lookup: CDR1 LNHDA, CDR2 SQIVND (reference sequence). Trimming pared 7 bases from V and 0 bases from J, leaving 15 bases between. This CDR3 comprises 15 residues.